This is a list of T cell receptor beta chains from one sample in a study of neoadjuvant anti-PD-1 for oral cavity cancer. Clones were sequenced by immunoSEQ multiplex PCR, and TCRdb holds only the in-frame ones, with some missing. This table has tens of thousands of clones, less than 85% appearing once. The source was PBMCs, collected before nivolumab (anti-PD-1) treatment. Receptors originate from a person aged 35-79 years with oral cavity squamous cell carcinoma. CDR3s include the opening cysteine and the closing phenylalanine or tryptophan. Each record gives: V gene, clone size, D gene, J gene, CDR3 length, CDR3 protein, CDR3 DNA. A D gene is named only where the DNA matches it firmly. Rows may omit the clone size; those that give it use once, few, many or a size class.

TRBV28	-	TRBD1	TRBJ1-5	16	CASSKQGWVSNQPQHF	TGTGCCAGCAGTAAACAGGGGTGGGTGAGCAATCAGCCCCAGCATTTT
TRBV29-1	-	TRBD1	TRBJ2-3	15	CSVEGTGLEPDTQYF	TGCAGCGTTGAAGGGACAGGTCTAGAGCCAGATACGCAGTATTTT
TRBV29-1	-	TRBD1	TRBJ2-3	15	CSATYRGSLKDTQYF	TGCAGCGCCACATACAGGGGGTCTTTAAAAGATACGCAGTATTTT
TRBV29-1	-	-	TRBJ2-5	13	CSVGGAFGETQYF	TGCAGCGTTGGCGGAGCGTTCGGGGAGACCCAGTACTTC
TRBV5-5	-	-	TRBJ1-5	13	CASSSVWDQPQHF	TGTGCCAGCAGCTCCGTCTGGGATCAGCCCCAGCATTTT
TRBV12-5	few	-	TRBJ1-5	13	CASQGQKNQPQHF	TGTGCTAGTCAGGGGCAGAAAAATCAGCCCCAGCATTTT
TRBV7-2	-	TRBD2	TRBJ2-4	19	CASSLETSGRAVAKNIQYF	TGTGCCAGCAGCCTCGAGACTAGCGGGAGGGCCGTGGCCAAAAACATTCAGTACTTC
TRBV9	-	-	TRBJ1-2	13	CASSSQQGYGYTF	TGTGCCAGCAGCTCCCAGCAGGGATATGGCTACACCTTC
TRBV11-3	-	-	TRBJ2-1	13	CASSPPGQVEQFF	TGTGCCAGCAGCCCCCCGGGGCAGGTTGAGCAGTTCTTC
TRBV5-1	-	TRBD1	TRBJ2-5	15	CASMRGQGLGETQYF	TGCGCCAGCATGCGGGGACAGGGGCTTGGAGAGACCCAGTACTTC
TRBV10-3	-	TRBD1	TRBJ1-1	13	CAIRQGAETEAFF	TGTGCCATCAGACAGGGGGCGGAGACTGAAGCTTTCTTT
TRBV28	-	-	TRBJ2-1	15	CASTMGGGAYNEQFF	TGTGCCAGTACCATGGGGGGAGGCGCCTACAATGAGCAGTTCTTC
TRBV5-8	-	TRBD1	TRBJ2-7	15	CASSGPGTGNYEQYF	TGTGCCAGCAGCGGACCCGGGACAGGGAACTACGAGCAGTACTTC
TRBV27	-	TRBD2	TRBJ2-5	17	CASSEETREGLKETQYF	TGTGCCAGCAGCGAGGAAACGCGGGAGGGCCTTAAAGAGACCCAGTACTTC
TRBV5-1	once	TRBD2	TRBJ2-3	15	CASSPGTSGTDTQYF	TGCGCCAGCAGCCCCGGGACTAGCGGCACAGATACGCAGTATTTT
TRBV13	few	TRBD1	TRBJ2-3	16	CASSFPRGQDTDTQYF	TGTGCCAGCAGCTTCCCCAGGGGGCAGGATACAGATACGCAGTATTTT
TRBV2	many	-	TRBJ1-3	13	CASSYISGNTIYF	TGTGCCAGCAGCTACATCTCTGGAAACACCATATATTTT
TRBV4-2	once	-	TRBJ1-3	14	CASSGLTSGNTIYF	TGTGCCAGCAGTGGACTGACTTCTGGAAACACCATATATTTT
TRBV13	-	TRBD2	TRBJ2-1	17	CASYSTGTSGRTNEQFF	TGTGCCAGCTACTCCACCGGGACTAGCGGGAGGACCAATGAGCAGTTCTTC
TRBV27	-	TRBD1	TRBJ1-2	16	CASSAITGVLGYGYTF	TGTGCCAGCAGTGCGATAACAGGGGTTTTAGGCTATGGCTACACCTTC
TRBV10-3	-	TRBD2	TRBJ2-3	14	CATGGVSSTDTQYF	TGTGCCACTGGGGGGGTCTCTAGCACAGATACGCAGTATTTT
TRBV6-1	-	-	TRBJ2-2	14	CASSEIFGQSVDGF	TGTGCCAGCAGTGAAATCTTCGGACAGTCCGTTGACGGCTTT
TRBV6-1	-	-	TRBJ2-2	16	CASSELGDWLPGELFF	TGTGCCAGCAGTGAATTAGGGGACTGGCTACCCGGGGAGCTGTTTTTT
TRBV19	-	-	TRBJ2-5	13	CASSINVRETQYF	TGTGCCAGTAGTATTAACGTTAGAGAGACCCAGTACTTC
TRBV10-3	-	-	TRBJ1-4	12	CAISDDREKLFF	TGTGCCATCAGTGACGACAGGGAAAAACTGTTTTTT
TRBV10-1	once	-	TRBJ2-7	15	CASSPTITSPSGQYF	TGCGCCAGCAGTCCTACCATAACCTCCCCCTCGGGGCAGTACTTC